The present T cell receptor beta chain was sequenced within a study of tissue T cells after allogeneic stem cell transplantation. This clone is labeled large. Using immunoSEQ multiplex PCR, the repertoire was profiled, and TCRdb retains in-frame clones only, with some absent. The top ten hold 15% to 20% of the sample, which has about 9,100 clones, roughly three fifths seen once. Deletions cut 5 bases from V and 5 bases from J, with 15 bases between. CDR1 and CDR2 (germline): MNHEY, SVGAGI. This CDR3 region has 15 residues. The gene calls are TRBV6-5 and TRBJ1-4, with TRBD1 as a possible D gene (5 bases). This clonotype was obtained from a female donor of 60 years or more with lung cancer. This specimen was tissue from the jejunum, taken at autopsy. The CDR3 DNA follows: TGTGCCAGCAGTCGGAAACCGACAGCGAATGAAAAACTGTTTTTT. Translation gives CASSRKPTANEKLFF.